This entry lists 18 T cell receptor beta chains sequenced from one sample in a study of shared clonotypes between healthy human individuals. CD8 cells classed as naive were CD45RO-negative and positively selected for CCR7, excluding terminally differentiated effector memory CD45RA+ cells. Produced via immunoSEQ multiplex PCR; TCRdb's table is partial and in-frame only. The sample contains under 2,000,000 clones, 85% to 95% of which appear only once. Sequenced sample: naive CD8+ T cells sorted from blood. These receptors all stem from a man aged 18 to 29 in good health.

This chain links TRBV4-1 with TRBJ2-7; D is undetermined. The CDR3 runs 14 residues. V gave up 1 base and J gave up 6 bases, with 13 bases separating them. CDR1 is MGHRA, CDR2 YSYEKL, per germline. Here the CDR3 DNA reads TGCGCCAGCAGCCAAGTGGGATCGGAAGGCGAGCAGTACTTC. Its translation: CASSQVGSEGEQYF.

This clone was picked up one time. The chain recombines TRBV5-6 with TRBJ2-7; 10 positions agree with TRBD2. J was trimmed by 7 bases and V by 3 bases; bases with no gene match: 10. CDR3 length equals 15 residues. In germline, CDR1 is SGHDT, CDR2 YYEEEE. CDR3 residues: CASSYPSGSLSEQYF. DNA of the CDR3: TGTGCCAGCAGCTACCCTAGCGGGAGCCTATCGGAGCAGTACTTC.

The chain carries TRBV5-1 and TRBJ2-1, with 10 bases lining up with TRBD2. With V trimmed by 4 bases and J by 8 bases, 9 bases remained unmatched. The germline V gene encodes CDR1 SGHRS and CDR2 YFSETQ. The CDR3 sequence is 15 residues long. This CDR3 reads CASSLGLATEDEQFF. CDR3 nucleotide sequence: TGCGCCAGCAGCCTGGGACTAGCGACCGAGGATGAGCAGTTCTTC.

Regarding this clone: This same CDR3 is encoded by further DNA sequences in the sample. The rearrangement links TRBV27 to TRBJ1-3; D ambiguous. CDR3 size: 14 residues. Germline CDR1 reads MNHEY; CDR2 reads SMNVEV (reference sequence). The V gene lost 5 bases and the J gene lost 0 bases, with 8 bases spanning the gap. The CDR3 bases are TGTGCCAGCAGTCTGGCCCCCTCTGGAAACACCATATATTTT. Protein product: CASSLAPSGNTIYF.

The V and J genes are TRBV30 and TRBJ2-7; tentative D call: TRBD2 (6 bases). Per germline, CDR1 GTSNPN and CDR2 SVGIG (reference sequence). CDR3 size: 14 residues. The V and J ends lost 2 bases and 3 bases respectively, with 14 bases between them. CDR3 residues: CAWSPLGLNYEQYF. In nucleotides, the CDR3 is TGTGCCTGGAGTCCCTTGGGACTCAACTACGAGCAGTACTTC.

This chain's CDR3 is CASSIVGADIQYF. CDR3 bases: TGTGCCAGTAGTATAGTTGGGGCTGACATACAGTACTTC. The chain joins TRBV19 to TRBJ2-5, with D possibly TRBD1 on 5 matching bases. CDR1 is LNHDA, CDR2 SQIVND, per germline (reference sequence). The CDR3 spans 13 residues. Trimming took off 1 base at V and 11 bases at J, with 14 bases between the two ends.

The chain links TRBV9 to TRBJ2-7; 12 bases map to TRBD2. J gave up 3 bases and V 2 bases, and 3 bases lay outside the gene matches. Germline CDR1 is SGDLS and CDR2 is YYNGEE. This CDR3 contains 15 residues. CDR3 protein: CASSVETSGSYEQYF. CDR3 nucleotide sequence: TGTGCCAGCAGCGTGGAGACTAGCGGGAGCTACGAGCAGTACTTC.

The chain couples TRBV5-6 to TRBJ1-1, with a tentative D call TRBD1 (5 bases). Trimming removed 4 bases from V and 5 bases from J, with 21 bases in between. CDR1 SGHDT and CDR2 YYEEEE come from the germline V gene. This CDR3 has 16 residues. CDR3 amino acids: CASSARLWGSGTEAFF. CDR3 coding DNA: TGTGCCAGCAGCGCAAGATTATGGGGCTCGGGGACTGAAGCTTTCTTT.

The V gene is TRBV9, the J gene TRBJ2-3; 14 bases fit TRBD2. Germline V gives CDR1 SGDLS, CDR2 YYNGEE. Losses at the gene ends were 4 bases for V and 4 bases for J; bases not matched to a gene: 5. CDR3 length: 16 residues. Written as DNA, the CDR3 is TGTGCCAGCAGCTTGACTAGCGGGGGGGCGGCAGATACGCAGTATTTT. Protein product: CASSLTSGGAADTQYF.

This chain uses TRBV6-1 with TRBJ2-3; 8 positions agree with TRBD2. CDR1 is MNHNS, CDR2 SASEGT, per germline. Germline trimming cut 4 bases from V and 1 base from J; bases unmatched to any gene: 7. This CDR3 region has 16 residues. The CDR3 DNA reads TGTGCCAGCAGTGGAGCCCCGGGACTAGGCACAGATACGCAGTATTTT. It encodes CASSGAPGLGTDTQYF.

The chain couples TRBV4-1 to TRBJ2-1; 9 positions agree with TRBD2. Germline V lookup: CDR1 MGHRA, CDR2 YSYEKL. This CDR3 spans 16 amino acids. V trimming: 5 bases; J trimming: 5 bases; junction bases outside the gene matches: 10. In nucleotides, the CDR3 is TGCGCCAGCAGCTTCCGTCTAGCGGGGCTTAACAATGAGCAGTTCTTC. Translated, it gives CASSFRLAGLNNEQFF.

This rearrangement joins TRBV30 to TRBJ1-3; D gene uncertain. Between the trimmed V and J ends, which lost 1 base and 0 bases, there was a span of 10 bases. From germline, CDR1 is GTSNPN and CDR2 SVGIG (reference sequence). The length of the CDR3 is 15 residues. CDR3 bases: TGTGCCTGGAGTGGGTTTTTCTCCTCTGGAAACACCATATATTTT. Its protein is CAWSGFFSSGNTIYF.

The chain couples TRBV6-5 to TRBJ1-2, with no clear D. Germline V gives CDR1 MNHEY, CDR2 SVGAGI. The CDR3 is made up of 14 amino acids. The V end lost 2 bases, the J end lost 7 bases, and 14 bases lay between the germline ends. The CDR3 nucleotides read TGTGCCAGCAGTTACAGTTCTCAGGACGCTGGCTACACCTTC. As protein: CASSYSSQDAGYTF.

The genes are TRBV6-4 and TRBJ2-7, with TRBD1 matching over 10 bases. J lost 3 bases, V lost 2 bases, and 7 bases had no gene match. The CDR3 spans 16 residues. Germline CDR1 and CDR2: MRHNA and SNTAGT. CDR3 sequence: CASSDRGQGRFYEQYF. DNA for the CDR3: TGTGCCAGCAGTGACCGGGGACAGGGGCGTTTCTACGAGCAGTACTTC.

This chain links TRBV4-3 with TRBJ2-5; no clear D. The length of the CDR3 is 14 residues. Germline V gene sequence: CDR1 LGHNA, CDR2 YSLEER. V gave up 0 bases and J gave up 4 bases, with 9 bases separating them. DNA of the CDR3: TGCGCCAGCAGCCAAGATCCGTTGGGAGAGACCCAGTACTTC. This gives the protein CASSQDPLGETQYF.

The chain couples TRBV27 to TRBJ1-2, with D perhaps matching TRBD1 (5 bases). Trimming pared 3 bases from V and 1 base from J, leaving 12 bases between. The CDR3 is 15 residues long. Per germline, CDR1 MNHEY and CDR2 SMNVEV (reference sequence). This chain's CDR3 is CASSLARGGNYGYTF. The CDR3 coding sequence is TGTGCCAGCAGTTTGGCCCGGGGGGGTAACTATGGCTACACCTTC.

Only one count was recorded for this clone. The chain joins TRBV6-5 to TRBJ1-4, with 8 bases identical to TRBD1. Trimming took 0 bases from V and 3 from J; bases not matched to a gene: 3. Germline loops: CDR1 MNHEY, CDR2 SVGAGI. The length of the CDR3 is 16 residues. The CDR3 DNA is TGTGCCAGCAGTTACTCGACAGGGGCTCCTAATGAAAAACTGTTTTTT. Protein product: CASSYSTGAPNEKLFF.

This rearrangement joins TRBV7-9 to TRBJ1-1; D remains ambiguous. Germline V lookup: CDR1 SEHNR, CDR2 FQNEAQ (reference sequence). This CDR3 spans 11 amino acids. Trimming removed 11 bases at V and 4 bases at J, with 11 bases between. The CDR3 spells CAGEDATEAFF. The CDR3 nucleotides are TGTGCCGGCGAGGATGCCACTGAAGCTTTCTTT. Using reference TRBV7-9 and TRBJ1-1 for the parts outside the CDR3, the full variable domain is DTGVSQNPRHKITKRGQNVTFRCDPISEHNRLYWYRQTLGQGPEFLTYFQNEAQLEKSRLLSDRFSAERPKGSFSTLEIQRTEQGDSAMYLCAGEDATEAFFGQGTRLTVV.